These 28 T cell receptor beta chains share one sample of origin, sequenced in a study of CD8+CD57+ T cells in acquired aplastic anemia (dated by TCRdb to the late 2010s). Patients chosen for sequencing had shown expansion of CD8+CD57+ cells by flow cytometry. The data were produced on an Illumina HiSeq 2000. TCR beta VDJ combination and CDR3 sequence profiling used genomic DNA as the template. TCRdb reanalyzed the raw reads on its own, using fastp at Q25 for trimming and MiXCR for clone calling, and kept in-frame beta chains. A single entry per CDR3 protein holds the most common genes and DNA from its merged rows. Within this sample are 180,000 or so distinct CDR3 sequences, with roughly half of them counted one time only. The ten most abundant clones make up about 1.8% of the sample. The source material was sorted CD4+, CD8+, or CD8+CD57+ T cells (not recorded which) from PBMCs. These receptors all stem from a human donor with aplastic anemia.

The J gene is TRBJ2-1, the V gene TRBV11-1, with 10 bases identical to TRBD2. Trimming cost V 0 bases and J 2 bases; bases outside gene matches: 4. Germline V gene data show CDR1 as SGHAT and CDR2 as FQDESV (reference sequence). The CDR3 covers 17 residues. This CDR3 is CASSLAVGLAAYNEQFF. CDR3 in DNA: TGTGCCAGCAGCTTAGCCGTTGGACTAGCGGCCTACAATGAGCAGTTCTTC.

The table lists this clonotype with many counts. The rearrangement uses TRBV3-1 and TRBJ1-4; D remains ambiguous. V lost 2 bases and J lost 6, with 4 bases in between. The CDR3 sequence is 12 residues long. Germline V CDR1 and CDR2: LGHDT, YNNKEL (reference sequence). CDR3 sequence reads: CASSQLHEKLFF. The CDR3 nucleotides are TGTGCCAGCAGCCAACTTCATGAAAAACTGTTTTTT.

Comment on this clonotype: A junction boundary mismatches the germline segment, possibly from a read error. This chain links TRBV24-1 with TRBJ2-7; TRBD1 matches 9 bases. This CDR3 region has 14 residues. Germline loops: CDR1 KGHDR, CDR2 SFDVKD. This chain's CDR3 is CATSGQGEAGELYF. The CDR3 DNA sequence: TGTGCCACCAGTGGACAGGGGGAGGCCGGGGAGCTGTACTTC.

This clonotype was observed at least ten times. The gene calls are TRBV2 and TRBJ1-1; the D is unclear. The CDR3 has 14 amino acids. Germline V gene lookup returns CDR1 SNHLY and CDR2 FYNNEI. Trimming took 5 bases from V and 5 from J, leaving 15 bases between them. The DNA for the CDR3 is TGTGCCAGCAGTAAGACTGGCATTGGTACTGAAGCTTTCTTT. It yields the protein CASSKTGIGTEAFF.

The chain employs TRBV15 and TRBJ2-1; TRBD2 matches 9 bases. After removal of 3 bases from V and 9 bases from J, the junction contained 9 bases not matched to a gene. There are 15 residues in the CDR3. Germline loops: CDR1 LNHNV, CDR2 YYDKDF (reference sequence). The CDR3 sequence: CATSSETSGWREQFF. The CDR3 DNA reads TGTGCCACCAGCAGCGAAACTAGCGGGTGGCGTGAGCAGTTCTTC. The full variable domain, completed using reference TRBV15 and TRBJ2-1, is DAMVIQNPRYQVTQFGKPVTLSCSQTLNHNVMYWYQQKSSQAPKLLFHYYDKDFNNEADTPDNFQSRRPNTSFCFLDIRSPGLGDTAMYLCATSSETSGWREQFFGPGTRLTVL.

At least ten counts were recorded for this clonotype. V usage is TRBV20-1 and J usage is TRBJ1-1; TRBD1 might be the D (6 bases). The CDR3 loop spans 13 amino acids. Germline CDR1 is DFQATT and CDR2 is SNEGSKA (reference sequence). Trimming removed 3 bases at V and 5 bases at J, with 13 bases between. CDR3 nucleotides: TGCAGTGCTAGGAGCGGGGGCTGGACTGAAGCTTTCTTT. This translates into CSARSGGWTEAFF.

This clonotype was detected many times. This chain joins TRBV4-2 and TRBJ2-7; D is ambiguous. The germline gives CDR1 LGHNA, CDR2 YNFKEQ. V lost 0 bases to trimming and J lost 5 bases, with 8 bases between them. CDR3 length: 13 residues. CDR3 residues: CASSQELFNEQYF. CDR3 DNA sequence: TGTGCCAGCAGCCAAGAGCTTTTCAACGAGCAGTACTTC.

The table lists this clonotype with a few counts. The chain is built from TRBV18 and TRBJ1-3, with TRBD1 matching 8 bases. Germline V gene data show CDR1 as KGHSH and CDR2 as LQKENI. This CDR3 spans 17 amino acids. Trimming cost V 4 bases and J 4 bases; bases outside gene matches: 12. CDR3 DNA: TGTGCCAGCTCACTAAATTCGCAGGGGGCGGCAGGAAACACCATATATTTT. This translates into CASSLNSQGAAGNTIYF.

The chain recombines TRBV13 with TRBJ1-6; D is undetermined. This CDR3 has 12 residues. Looked up from germline, CDR1 is PRHDT and CDR2 is FYEKMQ (reference sequence). The germline V and J ends were trimmed by 2 bases and 14 bases, with 10 bases remaining between them. The CDR3 region is CASSLPSSSLHF. CDR3 nucleotides: TGTGCCAGCAGCTTACCGAGTTCTTCCCTCCACTTT.

This clonotype was recorded once. The CDR3 reads CATSGRLAETQYF. The CDR3 coding sequence is TGTGCCACCAGCGGCCGACTAGCGGAGACCCAGTACTTC. The genes are TRBV15 and TRBJ2-5; 8 bases agree with TRBD2. Unmatched junction bases numbered 4, after V lost 5 bases and J lost 5 bases. This CDR3 is built from 13 residues. Germline V gene sequence: CDR1 LNHNV, CDR2 YYDKDF (reference sequence).

In its sample, this clonotype was seen many times. This chain joins TRBV20-1 and TRBJ2-1, with D perhaps TRBD2 (6 bases). V lost 0 bases, J lost 7 bases, and 19 bases lay in between. CDR1 and CDR2 from the germline V gene are DFQATT and SNEGSKA (reference sequence). The CDR3 has 16 residues. CDR3 DNA: TGCAGTGCTAGAGATGGGATCCCTAGGAGGGGTAATGAGCAGTTCTTC. Amino acids: CSARDGIPRRGNEQFF.

The chain carries TRBV2 and TRBJ1-5; the match to TRBD1 covers 7 bases. The CDR3 covers 15 residues. V shed 7 bases, J shed 3 bases, and the junction held 9 bases outside the gene matches. CDR1 is SNHLY, CDR2 FYNNEI, per germline. In nucleotides, the CDR3 is TGTGCCAGCAACGCAGGGGGGACAGCCAATCAGCCCCAGCATTTT. This translates into CASNAGGTANQPQHF. The full variable domain, completed using reference TRBV2 and TRBJ1-5, is EPEVTQTPSHQVTQMGQEVILRCVPISNHLYFYWYRQILGQKVEFLVSFYNNEISEKSEIFDDQFSVERPDGSNFTLKIRSTKLEDSAMYFCASNAGGTANQPQHFGDGTRLSIL.

This clonotype has a count of ten or more. The V and J genes are TRBV14 and TRBJ1-3; D gene ambiguous. Germline CDR1 reads SGHDN; CDR2 reads FVKESK. Trimming pared 2 bases from V and 4 bases from J, leaving 9 bases between. The CDR3 has 14 amino acids. CDR3 sequence (DNA): TGTGCCAGCAGCCAAATGGGCACAGGAAACACCATATATTTT. This translates into CASSQMGTGNTIYF. Using reference TRBV14 and TRBJ1-3 for the parts outside the CDR3, the full variable domain is EAGVTQFPSHSVIEKGQTVTLRCDPISGHDNLYWYRRVMGKEIKFLLHFVKESKQDESGMPNNRFLAERTGGTYSTLKVQPAELEDSGVYFCASSQMGTGNTIYFGEGSWLTVV.

This rearrangement joins TRBV7-9 to TRBJ2-1; D is uncertain. The germline V gene has CDR1 SEHNR and CDR2 FQNEAQ (reference sequence). The ends were cut back, 5 bases at V and 4 bases at J, with 9 bases in the middle. The CDR3 contains 13 residues. CDR3 sequence reads: CASSATPYNEQFF. In DNA, the CDR3 is TGTGCCAGCAGCGCGACACCTTACAATGAGCAGTTCTTC.

At least ten counts were recorded for this clonotype. The genes are TRBV19 and TRBJ2-7; D ambiguous. The CDR3 is made up of 15 amino acids. Looked up from germline, CDR1 is LNHDA and CDR2 is SQIVND (reference sequence). V dropped 3 bases and J dropped 2 bases, with 14 bases sitting between them. The CDR3 DNA sequence: TGTGCCAGTAGTATTTATGGGATGGGCCCCTACGAGCAGTACTTC. Translated, it gives CASSIYGMGPYEQYF.

The rearrangement joins TRBV4-3 to TRBJ2-1; D is ambiguous. CDR1 is LGHNA and CDR2 is YSLEER in the germline V gene. This CDR3 has 13 amino acids. V was trimmed by 1 base and J by 6 bases, leaving 7 bases between them. The CDR3 DNA is TGCGCCAGCAGCCAAGTGTCGAGCAATGAGCAGTTCTTC. Encoded protein: CASSQVSSNEQFF.

This clonotype was seen many times. The chain's CDR3 is CASTPTRTAYEQYF. The CDR3, as DNA: TGTGCCAGCACCCCCACCAGGACGGCTTACGAGCAGTACTTC. This rearrangement joins TRBV18 to TRBJ2-7, with D uncertain. Germline values: CDR1 KGHSH, CDR2 LQKENI. There are 14 residues in the CDR3. V was clipped by 8 bases and J by 4 bases, with 18 bases between them.

Concerning this clonotype: Since a much larger clone is just one base distant, this may be a read error. Since the CDR3 does not end with the conserved phenylalanine or tryptophan, this likely comes from a read error. The V call is TRBV10-3, the J call TRBJ1-1; D is unclear. The germline V gene encodes CDR1 ENHRY and CDR2 SYGVKD. The CDR3 covers 13 residues. CDR3: CASSYDSNTEAFL. For the CDR3, the DNA is TGTGCCAGCAGTTACGACTCGAACACTGAAGCTTTCCTT.

A single count supports this clonotype. This could be a read error, since a much larger clone is one nucleotide away. J is TRBJ2-5 and V is TRBV18, with D uncertain. The CDR3 runs 13 residues. Germline V gives CDR1 KGHSH, CDR2 LQKENI. The CDR3 loop reads CASSPDGQETQHF. CDR3 in DNA: TGTGCCAGCTCACCCGACGGCCAAGAGACCCAGCACTTC.

This clonotype was found many times. The chain combines TRBV5-5 with TRBJ1-6, with D hard to call. This CDR3 comprises 15 residues. Germline CDR1 reads SGHKS; CDR2 reads YYEKEE (reference sequence). V was cut by 5 bases and J by 14 bases, with 23 bases left in between. The CDR3 nucleotides read TGTGCCAGCAGGGACCCGGCCCAGATAAATAGGGCCCTCCACTTT. It translates to CASRDPAQINRALHF.

This clonotype was seen a handful of times. The V call is TRBV2, the J call TRBJ1-2; 9 bases are shared with TRBD1. Per the germline V gene, CDR1 is SNHLY and CDR2 is FYNNEI. The trim removed 6 bases at V and 2 bases at J, leaving 4 bases unmatched. The CDR3 consists of 14 residues. This chain's CDR3 is CASREDRGNYGYTF. CDR3 DNA: TGTGCCAGCAGGGAGGACAGGGGAAACTATGGCTACACCTTC. The full variable domain, with the rest looked up from reference TRBV2 and TRBJ1-2, is EPEVTQTPSHQVTQMGQEVILRCVPISNHLYFYWYRQILGQKVEFLVSFYNNEISEKSEIFDDQFSVERPDGSNFTLKIRSTKLEDSAMYFCASREDRGNYGYTFGSGTRLTVV.

The chain carries TRBV20-1 and TRBJ2-5; TRBD2 matches at 10 bases. The CDR3 is 15 residues long. J lost 2 bases, V lost 2 bases, and 5 bases had no gene match. CDR1 and CDR2 from the germline V gene are DFQATT and SNEGSKA (reference sequence). In DNA, the CDR3 is TGCAGTGCTAGAAAAGCGGGAGGGCCACAAGAGACCCAGTACTTC. Translation gives CSARKAGGPQETQYF.

In DNA form, the CDR3 reads TGTGCCAGCAGTGGATTCCGACAGGGTTCTGCCCGAAAACTGTTTTTT. As protein: CASSGFRQGSARKLFF. The chain links TRBV25-1 to TRBJ1-4; 7 nucleotides match TRBD1. The V gene end was trimmed by 4 bases and the J gene end by 10 bases; junction bases not matched to a gene: 15. CDR1 MGHDK and CDR2 SYGVNS come from the germline V gene. The CDR3 covers 16 residues.

The gene calls are TRBV25-1 and TRBJ2-7; no definite D call. CDR3 length equals 15 residues. Germline V gene sequence: CDR1 MGHDK, CDR2 SYGVNS. V lost 1 base to trimming and J lost 0 bases, with 10 bases between them. The CDR3 sequence: CASSELGINSYEQYF. The CDR3 DNA reads TGTGCCAGCAGTGAATTGGGTATTAACTCCTACGAGCAGTACTTC.

A few counts support this clonotype. This rearrangement joins TRBV11-2 to TRBJ2-1; 11 bases fit TRBD2. The CDR3 runs 18 residues. The germline CDR1 and CDR2 sequences are SGHAT and FQNNGV. V was pared by 8 bases and J by 8 bases, with 20 bases of the junction left unmatched. CDR3 sequence: CASASGGRKAAYGYEQFF. CDR3 in DNA: TGTGCCAGCGCTAGCGGGGGGAGAAAGGCCGCCTACGGTTATGAGCAGTTCTTC.

This chain connects TRBV20-1 to TRBJ2-7; D unclear. Germline CDR1 and CDR2: DFQATT and SNEGSKA (reference sequence). V was trimmed by 3 bases and J by 1 base, leaving 16 bases between them. The CDR3 is made up of 15 amino acids. In DNA form, the CDR3 reads TGCAGTGCTAGCTCCGGTTTGATGCGGTCCTACGAGCAGTACTTC. This gives the protein CSASSGLMRSYEQYF.

The V and J genes are TRBV10-3 and TRBJ2-5, with 9 bases matching TRBD1. The J call may be in error: the DNA end matches TRBJ2-1 better. Germline V CDR1 and CDR2: ENHRY, SYGVKD. There are 15 residues in the CDR3. CDR3 sequence (DNA): TGTGCCAGTATCCAACAGGGGGCTGAGGCAGAGACCCAGTTCTTC. Translation gives CASIQQGAEAETQFF.

There are many counts of this clonotype. V gene TRBV15 combines with J gene TRBJ2-5, with 7 bases fitting TRBD2. Germline-derived CDR1 and CDR2 are LNHNV and YYDKDF (reference sequence). Losses at the gene ends were 3 bases for V and 2 bases for J; bases not matched to a gene: 6. The CDR3 extends over 15 amino acids. CDR3 protein: CATSSPGGIQETQYF. The CDR3 region has the DNA TGTGCCACCAGCAGTCCCGGGGGGATTCAAGAGACCCAGTACTTC.